Sequencing of this TCR beta chain was carried out in a study of siplizumab effects on memory and regulatory T cells. The study's findings and limits: Naive T cells seemed more diverse than memory cells; they also seemed major alloresponse contributors. Among sequences traceable to unstimulated CD4+ memory cells, alloreactive ones were significantly reduced by siplizumab. Suppressive capability of dividing Tregs from siplizumab cultures went unverified.

This clone was recorded only once. Its antigen is currently unknown. Trimming took 6 bases from V and 5 from J, leaving 13 bases between them. This CDR3 region has 13 residues. Per germline, CDR1 SEHNR and CDR2 FQNEAQ (reference sequence). Around 100,000 TCR templates underwent assay in every sample. TCRdb keeps only in-frame clones here, not all; method: immunoSEQ multiplex PCR. The table includes around 86,000 clones, around 94% detected once. The chain uses TRBV7-9 and TRBJ1-1; TRBD1 is a possible D gene (6 bases). The specimen was non-Treg CD4+ T cells sorted from blood. This clonotype was sampled from a human donor in good health. This chain's CDR3 is CASSTGMGTEAFF. As DNA, the CDR3 is TGTGCCAGCAGTACAGGGATGGGGACTGAAGCTTTCTTT.